These T cell receptor beta chains were read from a single sample in a study of T-cell reconstitution after alpha-beta-depleted transplantation in children. TCRdb independently ran MiXCR on the PCR reads; one entry per CDR3 protein. The sample shows 350,000 to 450,000 distinct CDR3 sequences, about 20% of them seen only once. The sample here was PBMCs from the stem cell graft donor, taken from the stem cell graft. The receptors stem from a human donor who donated a stem cell graft to a child with acute myeloid leukemia. The CDR3 runs from the conserved cysteine through the conserved F or W. A D gene is named only where the DNA matches it firmly. Expanded clones get a size class; other rows say once, few or many, or leave the size out.

J gene: TRBJ2-2; D gene: -; V gene: TRBV27; clone size: few; CDR3 DNA: TGTGCCAGCAGTTTAGGCTCGTCGGGGGTAGGAGAACCGGGGGAGCTGTTTTTT; CDR3 protein: CASSLGSSGVGEPGELFF
J gene: TRBJ1-2; D gene: -; V gene: TRBV7-9; clone size: -; CDR3 DNA: TGTGCCAGCAGCTCCGCCGGTGGGGGCTATGGCTACACCTTC; CDR3 protein: CASSSAGGGYGYTF
J gene: TRBJ1-5; D gene: -; V gene: TRBV15; clone size: -; CDR3 DNA: TGTGCCACCAGCAGAGAAATAGCGGGGGTAAATCAGCCCCAGCATTTT; CDR3 protein: CATSREIAGVNQPQHF
J gene: TRBJ2-3; D gene: -; V gene: TRBV20-1; clone size: -; CDR3 DNA: TGCAGTGCTAGAGATCCTCCCAGCGCCACCTTATTTTTGACAGAAGGGCAGTATTTT; CDR3 protein: CSARDPPSATLFLTEGQYF
J gene: TRBJ1-1; D gene: -; V gene: TRBV9; clone size: -; CDR3 DNA: TGTGCCAGCAGCGTACATCCCCAGGTCACTGAAGCTTTCTTT; CDR3 protein: CASSVHPQVTEAFF
J gene: TRBJ2-3; D gene: TRBD1; V gene: TRBV28; clone size: -; CDR3 DNA: TGTGCCAGCAGTGCGACAGGGTTCGAAGATACGCAGTATTTT; CDR3 protein: CASSATGFEDTQYF
J gene: TRBJ2-5; D gene: -; V gene: TRBV28; clone size: -; CDR3 DNA: TGTGCCAGCTTAAATTGGGGGAAAGAGACCCAGTACTTC; CDR3 protein: CASLNWGKETQYF
J gene: TRBJ2-7; D gene: -; V gene: TRBV20-1; clone size: few; CDR3 DNA: TGCAGTGCTAATAGCCCGACCGGCCCTTTCGACGAGCAGTACTTC; CDR3 protein: CSANSPTGPFDEQYF
J gene: TRBJ2-7; D gene: TRBD2; V gene: TRBV12-3/TRBV12-4; clone size: few; CDR3 DNA: TGTGCCAGCAGCCCTGTTGGAGCGGGAGGGCCAAGGGGCGAGCAGTACTTC; CDR3 protein: CASSPVGAGGPRGEQYF
J gene: TRBJ2-2; D gene: TRBD2; V gene: TRBV7-3; clone size: -; CDR3 DNA: TGTGCCAGCAGCCGCAATCCGGGACTAGCGAGGGCGAACACCGGGGAGCTGTTTTTT; CDR3 protein: CASSRNPGLARANTGELFF
J gene: TRBJ2-2; D gene: -; V gene: TRBV4-2; clone size: few; CDR3 DNA: TGTGCCAGCAGCCAAGAGGTAGCAGTAAACACCGGGGAGCTGTTTTTT; CDR3 protein: CASSQEVAVNTGELFF
J gene: TRBJ2-2; D gene: -; V gene: TRBV10-3; clone size: few; CDR3 DNA: TGTGCCATCTTTTACACCGGGGAGCTGTTTTTT; CDR3 protein: CAIFYTGELFF
J gene: TRBJ1-2; D gene: -; V gene: TRBV12-3/TRBV12-4; clone size: few; CDR3 DNA: TGTGCCAGTGGGCCCTTAGGTGGCTACACCTTC; CDR3 protein: CASGPLGGYTF
J gene: TRBJ2-5; D gene: TRBD1; V gene: TRBV6-6; clone size: -; CDR3 DNA: TGTGCCAGCAGTTACGGGACAGTAGAGACCCAGTACTTC; CDR3 protein: CASSYGTVETQYF
J gene: TRBJ2-3; D gene: TRBD2; V gene: TRBV4-1; clone size: -; CDR3 DNA: TGCGCCAGCAGCCAATTCGGTCCTGGACTAGCGGGAGTGGGCACAGATACGCAGTATTTT; CDR3 protein: CASSQFGPGLAGVGTDTQYF
J gene: TRBJ2-5; D gene: TRBD2; V gene: TRBV12-3/TRBV12-4; clone size: many; CDR3 DNA: TGTGCCAGCAGTCATACTAGCGGGACGTCGACCCAGTACTTC; CDR3 protein: CASSHTSGTSTQYF
J gene: TRBJ2-1; D gene: TRBD2; V gene: TRBV15; clone size: -; CDR3 DNA: TGTGCCACCATCCGTAGCGGGGACCCCTACAATGAGCAGTTCTTC; CDR3 protein: CATIRSGDPYNEQFF
J gene: TRBJ2-7; D gene: TRBD1; V gene: TRBV29-1; clone size: many; CDR3 DNA: TGCAGCGTTGAAGACGACAGGGACGGCTACGAGCAGTACTTC; CDR3 protein: CSVEDDRDGYEQYF
J gene: TRBJ2-5; D gene: TRBD1; V gene: TRBV5-6; clone size: -; CDR3 DNA: TGTGCCAGCAGCCTCCTAGACAGGGGGCTGGAGACCCAGTACTTC; CDR3 protein: CASSLLDRGLETQYF
J gene: TRBJ2-1; D gene: -; V gene: TRBV12-3/TRBV12-4; clone size: -; CDR3 DNA: TGTGCCAGCACTACTCAAAGAGCAGACAGGATTGAGCAGTTCTTC; CDR3 protein: CASTTQRADRIEQFF